This passage covers 27 T cell receptor beta chains from one sample sequenced in a study of blood T cell repertoires in COVID-19. The repertoire was sequenced with immunoSEQ multiplex PCR; TCRdb's copy has only in-frame clones and lacks some. The sample lists under 90,000 clones, 87% seen once, with around 3.5% in the top ten. What was sequenced was peripheral blood. These receptors were taken from a woman aged 45-65 years with COVID-19, enrolled during active disease.

V is TRBV13 and J is TRBJ2-2, with 7 bases that match TRBD2. The CDR3 is 17 amino acids. The V segment lost 2 bases and the J segment 3 bases; nucleotides outside the gene matches: 9. Germline V gene data show CDR1 as PRHDT and CDR2 as FYEKMQ (reference sequence). The CDR3 loop is CASSLKKASGYTGELFF. The CDR3 nucleotides read TGTGCCAGCAGCTTAAAGAAGGCTAGCGGTTACACCGGGGAGCTGTTTTTT.

This chain connects TRBV15 to TRBJ2-1, with 16 bases matching TRBD2. The germline gives CDR1 LNHNV, CDR2 YYDKDF (reference sequence). The length of the CDR3 is 18 residues. Trimming cost V 8 bases and J 2 bases; bases outside gene matches: 9. The CDR3: CATYLGLAGGSPYNEQFF. CDR3 bases: TGTGCCACCTATCTGGGACTAGCGGGAGGGTCCCCCTACAATGAGCAGTTCTTC.

The V and J genes are TRBV29-1 and TRBJ2-7; 7 bases fit TRBD1. The CDR3 loop spans 13 amino acids. J lost 5 bases, V lost 7 bases, and 11 bases had no gene match. Germline values: CDR1 SQVTM, CDR2 ANQGSEA. The CDR3 protein is CSGDPDRAHEQYF. CDR3 bases: TGCAGCGGCGACCCCGACAGGGCCCACGAGCAGTACTTC.

This rearrangement joins TRBV6-5 to TRBJ1-5, with D possibly TRBD1 on 5 matching bases. From germline, CDR1 is MNHEY and CDR2 SVGAGI. Trimming pared 0 bases from V and 6 bases from J, leaving 9 bases between. CDR3 size: 14 residues. The CDR3 loop reads CASSYSPGSQPQHF. The DNA of the CDR3 is TGTGCCAGCAGTTACTCACCAGGGTCTCAGCCCCAGCATTTT.

The J gene is TRBJ2-7, the V gene TRBV11-1; TRBD2 is a possible D gene (5 bases). The V gene lost 1 base and the J gene lost 0 bases, with 10 bases spanning the gap. The CDR3 is 15 residues long. Germline assignment: CDR1 SGHAT and CDR2 FQDESV (reference sequence). In nucleotides, the CDR3 is TGTGCCAGCAGCTTAGGACGGAGGAGCTCCTACGAGCAGTACTTC. This sequence encodes CASSLGRRSSYEQYF.

The V gene is TRBV11-2, the J gene TRBJ1-2; 8 nucleotides match TRBD1. This CDR3 spans 15 amino acids. J lost 7 bases, V lost 4 bases, and 11 bases had no gene match. Looked up from germline, CDR1 is SGHAT and CDR2 is FQNNGV. The CDR3 spells CASSSTPGGGSGYTF. The CDR3 DNA reads as TGTGCCAGCAGCTCTACTCCAGGGGGCGGGAGTGGCTACACCTTC.

This rearrangement joins TRBV11-2 to TRBJ2-1; 14 bases line up with TRBD2. V shed 1 base, J shed 9 bases, and the junction held 8 bases outside the gene matches. The CDR3 totals 17 residues. Germline V lookup: CDR1 SGHAT, CDR2 FQNNGV. The CDR3 nucleotides read TGTGCCAGCAGCTTAGGGCGGGGACTAGCGGGAGTAGGTGAGCAGTTCTTC. Amino acid sequence: CASSLGRGLAGVGEQFF. The full variable domain, completed using reference TRBV11-2 and TRBJ2-1, is EAGVAQSPRYKIIEKRQSVAFWCNPISGHATLYWYQQILGQGPKLLIQFQNNGVVDDSQLPKDRFSAERLKGVDSTLKIQPAKLEDSAVYLCASSLGRGLAGVGEQFFGPGTRLTVL.

In nucleotides, the CDR3 is TGTGCCTGGAGTGTAGGTAGCGGCGGGCGCAATGAGCAGTTCTTC. Its translation is CAWSVGSGGRNEQFF. The gene calls are TRBV30 and TRBJ2-1; tentatively, D is TRBD2 (6 bases). Germline CDR1 is GTSNPN and CDR2 is SVGIG (reference sequence). This CDR3 is built from 15 residues. V dropped 0 bases and J dropped 6 bases, with 15 bases sitting between them.

The rearrangement uses TRBV27 and TRBJ2-5, with 8 bases matching TRBD2. This CDR3 has 16 amino acids. V lost 0 bases to trimming and J lost 2 bases; unmatched junction nucleotides: 5. The germline gives CDR1 MNHEY, CDR2 SMNVEV (reference sequence). CDR3 in amino acids: CASSLSSGRGQETQYF. The CDR3 DNA follows: TGTGCCAGCAGTTTATCCTCCGGGAGGGGGCAAGAGACCCAGTACTTC.

This sequence joins TRBV27 and TRBJ2-7; D gene uncertain. The CDR3 is 14 amino acids. Trimming left V 0 bases short and J 1 base short, with 7 bases between. Per the germline V gene, CDR1 is MNHEY and CDR2 is SMNVEV (reference sequence). The CDR3 loop reads CASSLSLQSYEQYF. CDR3 in DNA: TGTGCCAGCAGTTTATCCCTACAGTCCTACGAGCAGTACTTC.

The chain employs TRBV5-1 and TRBJ2-3; no firm D call. V dropped 1 base and J dropped 3 bases, with 9 bases sitting between them. This CDR3 is built from 14 residues. The V gene's germline CDR1 is SGHRS and CDR2 YFSETQ. CDR3 residues: CASSLRIATDTQYF. The CDR3 DNA reads as TGCGCCAGCAGCTTGAGGATAGCAACAGATACGCAGTATTTT.

The gene calls are TRBV19 and TRBJ1-2, with D unclear. Trimming removed 4 bases from V and 4 bases from J, with 13 bases in between. CDR3 size: 14 residues. Germline V CDR1 and CDR2: LNHDA, SQIVND (reference sequence). CDR3 residues: CASSTPDGPYGYTF. Written as DNA, the CDR3 is TGTGCCAGTAGTACCCCCGATGGGCCCTATGGCTACACCTTC. Full variable domain (remainder filled in from reference TRBV19 and TRBJ1-2): DGGITQSPKYLFRKEGQNVTLSCEQNLNHDAMYWYRQDPGQGLRLIYYSQIVNDFQKGDIAEGYSVSREKKESFPLTVTSAQKNPTAFYLCASSTPDGPYGYTFGSGTRLTVV.

V and J are TRBV7-2 and TRBJ1-4; a weak D match, TRBD1 (5 bases). The germline V gene encodes CDR1 SGHTA and CDR2 FQGNSA. This CDR3 has 14 amino acids. Trimming cost V 1 base and J 3 bases, with 6 bases left between them. The CDR3 region has the DNA TGTGCCAGCAGCTTAGGGACACCTAATGAAAAACTGTTTTTT. Translation: CASSLGTPNEKLFF.

The gene calls are TRBV27 and TRBJ1-5; TRBD1 agrees at 8 bases. The germline V gene has CDR1 MNHEY and CDR2 SMNVEV (reference sequence). The CDR3 contains 14 residues. Trimming removed 6 bases from V and 4 bases from J; junction bases left unmatched: 5. The DNA for the CDR3 is TGTGCCAGCAGCTACAGGGGGTTGAATCAGCCCCAGCATTTT. It encodes CASSYRGLNQPQHF.

The chain joins TRBV5-1 to TRBJ2-5, with a tentative D call TRBD1 (5 bases). Germline-derived CDR1 and CDR2 are SGHRS and YFSETQ. Trimming left V 6 bases short and J 1 base short, with 13 bases between. The CDR3 contains 14 residues. The DNA for the CDR3 is TGCGCCAGCACGAACCTAGGGGTCCAAGAGACCCAGTACTTC. Protein product: CASTNLGVQETQYF. Filled out from reference TRBV5-1 and TRBJ2-5, the complete variable domain reads KAGVTQTPRYLIKTRGQQVTLSCSPISGHRSVSWYQQTPGQGLQFLFEYFSETQRNKGNFPGRFSGRQFSNSRSEMNVSTLELGDSALYLCASTNLGVQETQYFGPGTRLLVL.

The V call is TRBV5-4, the J call TRBJ1-1; TRBD1 matches 10 bases. The CDR3 is made up of 16 amino acids. The trim removed 5 bases at V and 0 bases at J, leaving 7 bases unmatched. In germline, CDR1 is SGHNT, CDR2 YYREEE (reference sequence). This chain's CDR3 is CASRADRGTVNTEAFF. The CDR3, as DNA: TGTGCCAGCAGGGCGGACAGGGGGACGGTGAACACTGAAGCTTTCTTT.

The chain recombines TRBV2 with TRBJ1-2; no clear D gene. Germline V gene lookup returns CDR1 SNHLY and CDR2 FYNNEI. With 6 bases removed from V and 3 bases from J, the gap between germline ends came to 11 bases. CDR3 length: 13 residues. CDR3 DNA: TGTGCCAGCAGCGACTCCACGGACTATGGCTACACCTTC. Translating gives CASSDSTDYGYTF.

This chain joins TRBV13 and TRBJ2-1; the match to TRBD2 covers 14 bases. After removal of 4 bases from V and 5 bases from J, the junction contained 10 bases not matched to a gene. CDR3 size: 18 residues. Per germline, CDR1 PRHDT and CDR2 FYEKMQ (reference sequence). The CDR3, as DNA: TGTGCCAGCAGCTCTGTTGGACTAGCGGGAGGACTTAACAATGAGCAGTTCTTC. Translating gives CASSSVGLAGGLNNEQFF.

The rearrangement joins TRBV11-3 to TRBJ2-1, with 11 bases matching TRBD2. Germline CDR1 is SGHNT and CDR2 is YENEEA. J lost 2 bases, V lost 9 bases, and 9 bases had no gene match. The CDR3 consists of 16 residues. For the CDR3, the DNA is TGTGCCAGTAAACAACGACTAGCGGGAACCTACAATGAGCAGTTCTTC. It is translated as CASKQRLAGTYNEQFF.

This clone was seen once. The V call is TRBV5-4, the J call TRBJ2-7; 10 positions agree with TRBD1. With 5 bases clipped from V and 2 bases from J, the junction kept 7 bases outside the gene matches. Germline lookup yields CDR1 SGHNT and CDR2 YYREEE (reference sequence). The CDR3 covers 15 residues. This CDR3 reads CASSSGQGGTYEQYF. Here the CDR3 DNA reads TGTGCCAGCAGTTCAGGACAGGGGGGAACCTACGAGCAGTACTTC. The whole variable domain, remainder taken from reference TRBV5-4 and TRBJ2-7, is ETGVTQSPTHLIKTRGQQVTLRCSSQSGHNTVSWYQQALGQGPQFIFQYYREEENGRGNFPPRFSGLQFPNYSSELNVNALELDDSALYLCASSSGQGGTYEQYFGPGTRLTVT.

The chain combines TRBV7-2 with TRBJ2-2; 10 positions agree with TRBD2. The CDR3 runs to 18 residues. Trimming took 1 base from V and 4 from J; bases not matched to a gene: 9. CDR1 and CDR2 (germline): SGHTA, FQGNSA. The CDR3 nucleotides are TGTGCCAGCAGCTTAGATAGACCCCTAGCGGGAGTCACCGGGGAGCTGTTTTTT. It translates to CASSLDRPLAGVTGELFF. The complete variable domain, with remaining parts taken from reference TRBV7-2 and TRBJ2-2, reads GAGVSQSPSNKVTEKGKDVELRCDPISGHTALYWYRQSLGQGLEFLIYFQGNSAPDKSGLPSDRFSAERTGGSVSTLTIQRTQQEDSAVYLCASSLDRPLAGVTGELFFGEGSRLTVL.

This chain joins TRBV18 and TRBJ2-2; D unclear. The germline V and J ends were trimmed by 6 bases and 7 bases, with 9 bases remaining between them. There are 12 residues in the CDR3. The germline V gene encodes CDR1 KGHSH and CDR2 LQKENI. Here the CDR3 DNA reads TGTGCCAGCTCGCTAAGAATCGGGGAGCTGTTTTTT. Translated: CASSLRIGELFF. The entire variable domain, with the rest obtained from reference TRBV18 and TRBJ2-2, is as follows: NAGVMQNPRHLVRRRGQEARLRCSPMKGHSHVYWYRQLPEEGLKFMVYLQKENIIDESGMPKERFSAEFPKEGPSILRIQQVVRGDSAAYFCASSLRIGELFFGEGSRLTVL.

J is TRBJ1-4 and V is TRBV7-9; 7 bases align to TRBD1. The V and J ends lost 6 bases and 0 bases, in that order; junction bases with no gene match: 7. Germline V gives CDR1 SEHNR, CDR2 FQNEAQ (reference sequence). The CDR3 runs to 16 residues. Written as DNA, the CDR3 is TGTGCCAGCAGACCAAGCACAGGGGCAACTAATGAAAAACTGTTTTTT. Translation: CASRPSTGATNEKLFF. Full variable domain (outside the CDR3, taken from reference TRBV7-9 and TRBJ1-4): DTGVSQNPRHKITKRGQNVTFRCDPISEHNRLYWYRQTLGQGPEFLTYFQNEAQLEKSRLLSDRFSAERPKGSFSTLEIQRTEQGDSAMYLCASRPSTGATNEKLFFGSGTQLSVL.

The chain carries TRBV10-3 and TRBJ2-1; no clear D. The length of the CDR3 is 13 residues. With 0 bases removed from V and 8 bases from J, the gap between germline ends came to 8 bases. Germline loops: CDR1 ENHRY, CDR2 SYGVKD. For the CDR3, the DNA is TGTGCCATCAGTGAGTCACAGCAGTATGAGCAGTTCTTC. Translated, it gives CAISESQQYEQFF.

The chain couples TRBV7-3 to TRBJ2-3; the D is unclear. This CDR3 has 14 amino acids. The germline gives CDR1 SGHTA, CDR2 FQGTGA. Trimming shortened V by 5 bases and J by 0 bases, and 9 bases separated the two germline ends. This CDR3 is CASSLRTSTDTQYF. DNA of the CDR3: TGTGCCAGCAGCCTAAGAACTAGCACAGATACGCAGTATTTT.

This clone has only a few counts. The V call is TRBV6-5, the J call TRBJ1-6; D possibly corresponds to TRBD1 (6 bases). This CDR3 has 13 amino acids. V was pared by 7 bases and J by 8 bases, with 12 bases between. CDR1 is MNHEY, CDR2 SVGAGI, per germline. CDR3 region: CASMNRVHSPLHF. The CDR3 DNA follows: TGTGCCAGCATGAACAGGGTCCATTCACCCCTCCACTTT.

This chain joins TRBV6-2 or TRBV6-3 and TRBJ2-7; 15 nucleotides align to TRBD2. Germline CDR1 MNHEY, CDR2 SVGEGT. The trim removed 6 bases at V and 5 bases at J, leaving 11 bases unmatched. CDR3 length: 17 residues. The CDR3 DNA follows: TGTGCCAGCAGCTATACTTCCGGGACTAGCGGGAGGAACGAGCAGTACTTC. Residues: CASSYTSGTSGRNEQYF.